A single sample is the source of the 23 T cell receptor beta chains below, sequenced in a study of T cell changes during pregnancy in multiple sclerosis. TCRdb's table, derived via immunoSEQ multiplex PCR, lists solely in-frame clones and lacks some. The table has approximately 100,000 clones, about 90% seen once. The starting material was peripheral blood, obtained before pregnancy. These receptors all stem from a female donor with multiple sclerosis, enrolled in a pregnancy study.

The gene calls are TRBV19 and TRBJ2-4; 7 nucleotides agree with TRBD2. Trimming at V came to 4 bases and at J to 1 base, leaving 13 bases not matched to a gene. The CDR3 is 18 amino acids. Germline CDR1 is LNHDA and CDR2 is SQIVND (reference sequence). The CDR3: CASSTLLGEGPAKNIQYF. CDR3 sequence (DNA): TGTGCCAGTAGTACCCTCCTTGGGGAGGGCCCCGCCAAAAACATTCAGTACTTC.

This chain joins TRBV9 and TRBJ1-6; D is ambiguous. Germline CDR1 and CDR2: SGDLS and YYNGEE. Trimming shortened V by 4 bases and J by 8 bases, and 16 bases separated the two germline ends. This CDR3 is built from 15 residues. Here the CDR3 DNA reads TGTGCCAGCAGCTTCCGGGGAGGCGGGGATTCACCCCTCCACTTT. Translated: CASSFRGGGDSPLHF.

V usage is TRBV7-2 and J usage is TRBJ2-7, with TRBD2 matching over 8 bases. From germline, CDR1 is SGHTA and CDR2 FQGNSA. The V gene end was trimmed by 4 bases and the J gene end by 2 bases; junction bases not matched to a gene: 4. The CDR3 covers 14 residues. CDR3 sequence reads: CASSSTSGPYEQYF. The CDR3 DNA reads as TGTGCCAGCAGCTCCACTAGCGGACCCTACGAGCAGTACTTC.

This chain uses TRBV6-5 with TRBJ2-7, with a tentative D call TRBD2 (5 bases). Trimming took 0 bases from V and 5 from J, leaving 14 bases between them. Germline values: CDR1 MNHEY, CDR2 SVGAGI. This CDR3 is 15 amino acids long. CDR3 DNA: TGTGCCAGCAGTTACTCCTTTGCGATCGGGGACGAGCAGTACTTC. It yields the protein CASSYSFAIGDEQYF.

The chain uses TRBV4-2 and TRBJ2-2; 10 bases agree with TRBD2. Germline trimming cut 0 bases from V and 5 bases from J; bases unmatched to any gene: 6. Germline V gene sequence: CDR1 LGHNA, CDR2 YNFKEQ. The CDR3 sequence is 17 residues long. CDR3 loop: CASSQDRASGSTGELFF. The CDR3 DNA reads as TGTGCCAGCAGCCAAGATCGGGCTAGCGGGAGTACCGGGGAGCTGTTTTTT.

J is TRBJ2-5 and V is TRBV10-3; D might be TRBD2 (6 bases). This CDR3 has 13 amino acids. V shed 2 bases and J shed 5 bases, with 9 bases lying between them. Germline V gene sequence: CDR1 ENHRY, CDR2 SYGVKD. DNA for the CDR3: TGTGCCATCAGTGAGGAGGAGGGGGAGACCCAGTACTTC. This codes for CAISEEEGETQYF.

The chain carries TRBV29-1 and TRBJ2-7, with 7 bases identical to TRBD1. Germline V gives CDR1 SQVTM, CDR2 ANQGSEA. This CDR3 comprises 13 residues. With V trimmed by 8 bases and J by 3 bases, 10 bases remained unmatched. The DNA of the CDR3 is TGCAGCATCTCCGGGACAGCCGACTACGAGCAGTACTTC. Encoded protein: CSISGTADYEQYF.

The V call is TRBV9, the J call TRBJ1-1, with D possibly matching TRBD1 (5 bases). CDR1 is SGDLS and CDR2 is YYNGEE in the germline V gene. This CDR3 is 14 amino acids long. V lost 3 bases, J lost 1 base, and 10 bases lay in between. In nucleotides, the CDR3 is TGTGCCAGCAGCGCCGGGAGGGGGAACACTGAAGCTTTCTTT. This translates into CASSAGRGNTEAFF.

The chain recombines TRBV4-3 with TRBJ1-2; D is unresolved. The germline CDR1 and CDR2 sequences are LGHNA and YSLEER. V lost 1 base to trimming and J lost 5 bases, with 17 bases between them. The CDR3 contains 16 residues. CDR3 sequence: CASSQVGTERLYGYTF. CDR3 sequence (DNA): TGCGCCAGCAGCCAAGTAGGTACGGAGAGATTATATGGCTACACCTTC.

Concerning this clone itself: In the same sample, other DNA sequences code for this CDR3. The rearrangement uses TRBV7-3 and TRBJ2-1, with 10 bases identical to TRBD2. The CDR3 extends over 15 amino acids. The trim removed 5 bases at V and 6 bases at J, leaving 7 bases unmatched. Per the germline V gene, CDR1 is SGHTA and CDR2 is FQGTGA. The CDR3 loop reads CASSPIAGGTNEQFF. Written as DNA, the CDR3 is TGTGCCAGCAGCCCGATAGCGGGAGGTACCAATGAGCAGTTCTTC.

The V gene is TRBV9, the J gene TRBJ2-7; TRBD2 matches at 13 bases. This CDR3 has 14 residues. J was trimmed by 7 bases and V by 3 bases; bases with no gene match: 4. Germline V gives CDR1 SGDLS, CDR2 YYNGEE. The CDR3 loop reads CASSEGLAGYEQYF. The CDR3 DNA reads TGTGCCAGCAGCGAGGGACTAGCGGGATATGAGCAGTACTTC.

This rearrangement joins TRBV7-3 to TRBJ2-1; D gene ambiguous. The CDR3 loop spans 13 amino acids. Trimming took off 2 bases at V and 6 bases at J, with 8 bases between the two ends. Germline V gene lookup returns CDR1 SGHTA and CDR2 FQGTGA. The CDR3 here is CASSLVHSNEQFF. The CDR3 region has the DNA TGTGCCAGCAGCTTAGTTCACAGCAATGAGCAGTTCTTC.

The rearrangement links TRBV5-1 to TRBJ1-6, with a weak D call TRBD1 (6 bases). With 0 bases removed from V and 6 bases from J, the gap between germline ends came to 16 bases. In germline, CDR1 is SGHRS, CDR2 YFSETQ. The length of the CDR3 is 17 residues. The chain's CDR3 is CASSLVGHEILNSPLHF. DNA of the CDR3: TGCGCCAGCAGCTTGGTGGGACACGAGATCCTTAATTCACCCCTCCACTTT.

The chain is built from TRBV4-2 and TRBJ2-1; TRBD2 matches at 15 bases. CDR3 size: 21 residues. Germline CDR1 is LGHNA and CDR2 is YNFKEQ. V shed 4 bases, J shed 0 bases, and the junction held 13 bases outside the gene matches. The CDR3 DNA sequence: TGTGCCAGCAGCCCGGGACTAGCGGGAGGTAATATACCTTCCTCCTACAATGAGCAGTTCTTC. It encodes CASSPGLAGGNIPSSYNEQFF.

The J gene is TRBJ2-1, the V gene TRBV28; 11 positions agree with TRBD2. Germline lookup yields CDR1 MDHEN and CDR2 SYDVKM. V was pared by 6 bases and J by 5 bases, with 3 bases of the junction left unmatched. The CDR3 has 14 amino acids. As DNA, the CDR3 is TGTGCCAGCAGGTCTAGCGGGAGGAACAATGAGCAGTTCTTC. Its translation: CASRSSGRNNEQFF.

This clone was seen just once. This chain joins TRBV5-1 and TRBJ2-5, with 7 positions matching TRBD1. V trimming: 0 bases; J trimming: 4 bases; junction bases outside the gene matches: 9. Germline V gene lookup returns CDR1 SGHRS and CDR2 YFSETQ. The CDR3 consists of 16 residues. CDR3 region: CASSLGSAGGLETQYF. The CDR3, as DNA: TGCGCCAGCAGCTTGGGGTCGGCAGGGGGATTAGAGACCCAGTACTTC.

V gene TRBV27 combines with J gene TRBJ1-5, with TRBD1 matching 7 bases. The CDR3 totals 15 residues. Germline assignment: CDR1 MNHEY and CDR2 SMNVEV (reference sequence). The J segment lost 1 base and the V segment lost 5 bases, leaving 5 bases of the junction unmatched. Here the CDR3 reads CASSPGGQSNQPQHF. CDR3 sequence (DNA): TGTGCCAGCAGTCCTGGGGGACAGAGCAATCAGCCCCAGCATTTT.

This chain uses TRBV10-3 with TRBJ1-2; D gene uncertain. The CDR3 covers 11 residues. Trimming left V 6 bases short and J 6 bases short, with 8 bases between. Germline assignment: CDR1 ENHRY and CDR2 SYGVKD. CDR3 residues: CAIRATDGYTF. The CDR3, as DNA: TGTGCCATCAGGGCAACAGATGGCTACACCTTC.

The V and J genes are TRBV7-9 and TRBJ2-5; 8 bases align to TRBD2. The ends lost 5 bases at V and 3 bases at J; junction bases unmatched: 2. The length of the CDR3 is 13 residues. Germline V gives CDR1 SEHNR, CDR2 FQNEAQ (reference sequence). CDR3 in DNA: TGTGCCAGCAGCCGGGGGGGCGAAGAGACCCAGTACTTC. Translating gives CASSRGGEETQYF.

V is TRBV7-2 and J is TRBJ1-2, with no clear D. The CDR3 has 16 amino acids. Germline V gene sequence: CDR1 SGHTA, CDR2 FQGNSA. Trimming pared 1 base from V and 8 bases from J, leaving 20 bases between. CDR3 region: CASSLDTSVVNRGYTF. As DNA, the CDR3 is TGTGCCAGCAGCTTAGACACGAGCGTGGTTAATCGAGGCTACACCTTC.

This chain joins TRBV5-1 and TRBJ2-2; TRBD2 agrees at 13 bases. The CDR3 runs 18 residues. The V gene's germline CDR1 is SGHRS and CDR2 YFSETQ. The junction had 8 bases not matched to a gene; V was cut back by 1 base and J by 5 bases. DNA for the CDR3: TGCGCCAGCAGCTTGCGGACTAGCGGGGGCCAGGGGACCGGGGAGCTGTTTTTT. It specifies CASSLRTSGGQGTGELFF. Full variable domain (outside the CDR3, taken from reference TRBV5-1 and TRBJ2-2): KAGVTQTPRYLIKTRGQQVTLSCSPISGHRSVSWYQQTPGQGLQFLFEYFSETQRNKGNFPGRFSGRQFSNSRSEMNVSTLELGDSALYLCASSLRTSGGQGTGELFFGEGSRLTVL.

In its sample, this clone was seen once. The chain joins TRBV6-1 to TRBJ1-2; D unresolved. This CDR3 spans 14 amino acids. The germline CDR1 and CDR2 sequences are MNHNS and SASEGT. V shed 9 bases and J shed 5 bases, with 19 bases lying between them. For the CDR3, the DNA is TGTGCCAGTCACCACAGAGACCGCGGGTATGGCTACACCTTC. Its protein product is CASHHRDRGYGYTF.

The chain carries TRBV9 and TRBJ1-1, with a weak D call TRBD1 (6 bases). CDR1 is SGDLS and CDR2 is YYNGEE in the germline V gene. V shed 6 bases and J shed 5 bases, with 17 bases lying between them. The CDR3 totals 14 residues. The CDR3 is CASTEGGASTEAFF. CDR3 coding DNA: TGTGCCAGCACCGAAGGGGGGGCGAGTACTGAAGCTTTCTTT.